A selection of T cell receptor beta chains follows, all from one sample in a study of cytomegalovirus exposure and HLA in healthy donors. Sequencing was performed with immunoSEQ multiplex PCR; in TCRdb, only in-frame clones are kept and a portion is missing. In the table there are under 75,000 clones, 86% of which are singletons. The sample comprised PBMCs. These receptors originate from a woman in her twenties or thirties in good health and CMV-seronegative. Each CDR3 is given with its conserved first and last residue. D genes are given only for firm matches. Clone size is stated in some rows and not others, as once, few, many or a class when expanded.

v_gene	d_gene	j_gene	abundance	CDR3aa	CDR3nt
TRBV6-5	TRBD1	TRBJ1-1	-	CASSWFPGQPAEAFF	TGTGCCAGCAGTTGGTTTCCGGGACAGCCGGCTGAAGCTTTCTTT
TRBV27	TRBD2	TRBJ2-3	-	CASSFQKREVSTDTQYF	TGTGCCAGCAGTTTCCAAAAGCGGGAGGTGAGCACAGATACGCAGTATTTT
TRBV7-2	TRBD2	TRBJ2-1	-	CASSLEGTRIGEQFF	TGTGCCAGCAGCTTAGAGGGGACTAGGATAGGAGAGCAGTTCTTC
TRBV5-1	TRBD1	TRBJ2-1	-	CASSQQGTPSYNEQFF	TGCGCCAGCAGCCAACAGGGGACCCCCTCCTACAATGAGCAGTTCTTC
TRBV6-5	-	TRBJ1-4	-	CASSLTAGEKLFF	TGTGCCAGCAGTTTGACTGCTGGGGAAAAACTGTTTTTT
TRBV9	TRBD2	TRBJ2-1	-	CASSVGAGASNEQFF	TGTGCCAGCAGCGTAGGGGCGGGAGCGAGCAATGAGCAGTTCTTC
TRBV5-1	TRBD1	TRBJ2-3	-	CASSFRQGRGDTQYF	TGCGCCAGCAGCTTCAGACAGGGGAGAGGAGATACGCAGTATTTT
TRBV18	TRBD1	TRBJ2-7	-	CASSSDRGLSNEQYF	TGTGCCAGCTCATCGGACAGGGGGCTCTCCAACGAGCAGTACTTC
TRBV11-3	-	TRBJ2-2	-	CASSRLGTGELFF	TGTGCCAGCAGTCGACTAGGCACCGGGGAGCTGTTTTTT
TRBV6-1	TRBD2	TRBJ2-7	-	CASRILGGVEQYF	TGTGCCAGCAGAATCCTGGGGGGGGTCGAGCAGTACTTC
TRBV11-2	-	TRBJ2-3	-	CASTLQSSTDTQYF	TGTGCCAGCACCCTACAGTCTAGCACAGATACGCAGTATTTT
TRBV7-2	TRBD1	TRBJ1-2	-	CASSLSGGLYGYTF	TGTGCCAGCAGCTTATCAGGGGGCCTCTATGGCTACACCTTC
TRBV7-2	TRBD2	TRBJ2-2	-	CASSLRVAGVRLFF	TGTGCCAGCAGCCTCCGGGTAGCGGGAGTCCGGCTGTTTTTT
TRBV28	TRBD1	TRBJ2-7	-	CASSFLGTGPYYEQYF	TGTGCCAGCAGTTTCCTAGGGACAGGGCCTTACTACGAGCAGTACTTC
TRBV4-3	TRBD2	TRBJ2-7	-	CASSQEASGNYEQYF	TGCGCCAGCAGCCAAGAGGCTAGCGGGAACTACGAGCAGTACTTC
TRBV4-2	TRBD2	TRBJ2-7	few	CASSQETSGSEYEQYF	TGTGCCAGCAGCCAAGAGACTAGCGGGAGCGAATACGAGCAGTACTTC
TRBV7-2	-	TRBJ2-3	-	CASSKGFVPDTQYF	TGTGCCAGCAGCAAGGGGTTCGTGCCAGATACGCAGTATTTT
TRBV10-3	TRBD1	TRBJ2-3	-	CAISAGQGTDTQYF	TGTGCCATCAGTGCGGGACAGGGCACAGATACGCAGTATTTT
TRBV9	-	TRBJ2-2	-	CASSQRALETGELFF	TGTGCCAGCAGCCAGCGGGCCTTGGAAACCGGGGAGCTGTTTTTT
TRBV5-8	TRBD1	TRBJ1-5	once	CASSFDRAAYSNQPQHF	TGTGCCAGCAGCTTCGACAGGGCCGCCTATAGCAATCAGCCCCAGCATTTT
TRBV7-2	-	TRBJ2-7	-	CASSSGFQNNEQYF	TGTGCCAGCAGCTCGGGATTCCAAAATAACGAGCAGTACTTC
TRBV5-1	TRBD2	TRBJ2-7	-	CASSLGGSGSSPYEQYF	TGCGCCAGCAGCTTGGGTGGTAGCGGGAGTTCTCCCTACGAGCAGTACTTC
TRBV6-6	-	TRBJ1-6	-	CASVWGVYNSPLHF	TGTGCCAGCGTCTGGGGCGTTTATAATTCACCCCTCCACTTT
TRBV25-1	TRBD1	TRBJ2-1	once	CASSPQGTGMNEQFF	TGTGCCAGCAGTCCGCAGGGGACAGGGATGAATGAGCAGTTCTTC
TRBV7-2	-	TRBJ2-7	-	CASTGTPGSYEQYF	TGTGCCAGCACCGGGACACCCGGCTCCTACGAGCAGTACTTC
TRBV11-2	TRBD1	TRBJ1-1	-	CASSFGQGKAEAFF	TGTGCCAGCAGCTTCGGACAGGGAAAAGCTGAAGCTTTCTTT
TRBV9	-	TRBJ1-2	-	CASSLPDRSDGYTF	TGTGCCAGCAGCCTCCCCGACAGGTCCGATGGCTACACCTTC
TRBV7-9	-	TRBJ1-2	-	CASSLGSGHSYGYTF	TGTGCCAGCAGCTTAGGGTCAGGGCACAGCTATGGCTACACCTTC
TRBV6-6	-	TRBJ2-5	-	CASRRADQGETQYF	TGTGCCAGCAGGAGGGCAGACCAGGGGGAGACCCAGTACTTC
TRBV15	TRBD1	TRBJ2-7	once	CATSRDPGQGPHEQYF	TGTGCCACCAGCAGAGATCCGGGACAGGGGCCCCACGAGCAGTACTTC
TRBV27	-	TRBJ2-7	-	CASSFRQGLGEQYF	TGTGCCAGCAGTTTCCGGCAGGGCCTCGGCGAGCAGTACTTC